These 13 T cell receptor beta chains were sequenced from one sample in a study of T cell responses to AZD1222 COVID-19 vaccine. Profiling relied on immunoSEQ multiplex PCR, and the TCRdb table lists in-frame clones only, not all of them. The table lists about 130,000 clones, roughly 90% of them singletons, with 1.5% to 2% in the top ten. The sample was peripheral blood, taken on day 0 of AZD1222 vaccination. These TCRs come from an adult in good health.

This chain connects TRBV7-9 to TRBJ2-1; weak D call: TRBD1 (6 bases). Trimming removed 11 bases from V and 15 bases from J, with 17 bases in between. CDR3 size: 10 residues. Germline-derived CDR1 and CDR2 are SEHNR and FQNEAQ (reference sequence). The CDR3 here is CAAWGLAGFF. In DNA, the CDR3 is TGTGCCGCCTGGGGGCTAGCTGGGTTCTTC.

The chain combines TRBV7-9 with TRBJ2-3; D is perhaps TRBD1 (5 bases). The CDR3 loop spans 13 amino acids. Trimming took off 1 base at V and 7 bases at J, with 9 bases between the two ends. CDR1 is SEHNR and CDR2 is FQNEAQ in the germline V gene (reference sequence). This chain's CDR3 is CASSLGRGNTQYF. In DNA form, the CDR3 reads TGTGCCAGCAGCTTAGGAAGGGGTAATACGCAGTATTTT.

The chain links TRBV3-1 (or the pseudogene TRBV3-2) to TRBJ2-7; no definite D call. The CDR3 runs to 14 residues. Germline V lookup: CDR1 LGHDT, CDR2 YNNKEL (reference sequence). The ends were cut back, 5 bases at V and 3 bases at J, with 14 bases in the middle. The chain's CDR3 is CASSTKAGLYEQYF. The CDR3 DNA is TGTGCCAGCAGCACTAAGGCAGGTCTCTACGAGCAGTACTTC.

V usage is TRBV7-6 and J usage is TRBJ2-7, with D uncertain. Germline V gene data show CDR1 as SGHVS and CDR2 as FNYEAQ. The length of the CDR3 is 13 residues. Trimming took off 5 bases at V and 2 bases at J, with 10 bases between the two ends. In DNA form, the CDR3 reads TGTGCCAGCAGCCCAGAAGTCACCTACGAGCAGTACTTC. Its translation: CASSPEVTYEQYF.

V usage is TRBV11-2 and J usage is TRBJ2-5; 10 nucleotides align to TRBD2. Germline CDR1 and CDR2: SGHAT and FQNNGV. V shed 5 bases, J shed 1 base, and the junction held 7 bases outside the gene matches. The CDR3 length is 16 residues. As DNA, the CDR3 is TGTGCCAGCAGCCGTGTACTAGCGGGGATCCAAGAGACCCAGTACTTC. It translates to CASSRVLAGIQETQYF.

The chain joins TRBV5-1 to TRBJ2-7; the D gene could be TRBD1 or TRBD2 (5 bases each). Germline V gives CDR1 SGHRS, CDR2 YFSETQ. The CDR3 covers 14 residues. V lost 4 bases to trimming and J lost 5 bases, with 16 bases between them. CDR3 coding DNA: TGCGCCAGCAGCCCGGGACCGGCCAGCAACGAGCAGTACTTC. It codes for CASSPGPASNEQYF.

This clone showed up just once. The CDR3 DNA reads as TGTGCCAGCTCACCGCAGAGGTCTGAAGCTTTCTTT. Translation gives CASSPQRSEAFF. The chain couples TRBV18 to TRBJ1-1; no clear D gene. Germline CDR1 and CDR2: KGHSH and LQKENI. Trimming left V 3 bases short and J 6 bases short, with 8 bases between. The CDR3 loop spans 12 amino acids.

This clone was detected once. The V and J genes are TRBV5-1 and TRBJ2-7; perhaps D is TRBD1 or TRBD2 (6 bases each). V was shortened by 3 bases and J by 2 bases, with 12 bases between the two germline ends. CDR1 and CDR2 (germline): SGHRS, YFSETQ. The CDR3 contains 14 residues. The chain's CDR3 is CASSSTEGAYEQYF. CDR3 nucleotide sequence: TGCGCCAGCAGCTCGACGGAGGGGGCCTACGAGCAGTACTTC.

The gene calls are TRBV27 and TRBJ1-5, with D maybe TRBD1 (6 bases). Looked up from germline, CDR1 is MNHEY and CDR2 is SMNVEV (reference sequence). With 1 base removed from V and 4 bases from J, the gap between germline ends came to 11 bases. This CDR3 comprises 15 residues. In DNA, the CDR3 is TGTGCCAGCAGTTTATGGGGGGCCCAAAATCAGCCCCAGCATTTT. Its protein is CASSLWGAQNQPQHF.

The chain couples TRBV3-1 (or the pseudogene TRBV3-2) to TRBJ2-3; D is perhaps TRBD1 or TRBD2 (5 bases each). The CDR3 is 14 amino acids. CDR1 is LGHDT and CDR2 is YNNKEL in the germline V gene (reference sequence). V was pared by 4 bases and J by 6 bases, with 14 bases between. The CDR3 here is CASSLGAGSDTQYF. Here the CDR3 DNA reads TGTGCCAGCAGCCTCGGGGCGGGTTCGGATACGCAGTATTTT.

The chain uses TRBV7-8 and TRBJ1-1; D remains unclear. CDR3 size: 10 residues. The germline CDR1 and CDR2 sequences are SGHVS and FQNEAQ. V lost 8 bases and J 7 bases, leaving 8 bases between the germline ends. CDR3 sequence: CASFEGEAFF. The CDR3 DNA is TGTGCCAGCTTCGAGGGTGAAGCTTTCTTT.

The genes are TRBV18 and TRBJ2-1; 9 bases are shared with TRBD1. Germline CDR1 reads KGHSH; CDR2 reads LQKENI. Germline trimming cut 1 base from V and 10 bases from J; bases unmatched to any gene: 8. The CDR3 totals 15 residues. The CDR3: CASSPLGQGMGEQFF. CDR3 sequence (DNA): TGTGCCAGCTCACCACTCGGACAGGGGATGGGCGAGCAGTTCTTC. The full variable domain, its missing parts supplied by reference TRBV18 and TRBJ2-1, is NAGVMQNPRHLVRRRGQEARLRCSPMKGHSHVYWYRQLPEEGLKFMVYLQKENIIDESGMPKERFSAEFPKEGPSILRIQQVVRGDSAAYFCASSPLGQGMGEQFFGPGTRLTVL.

V and J are TRBV9 and TRBJ1-3; D remains unclear. The germline V gene encodes CDR1 SGDLS and CDR2 YYNGEE. This CDR3 has 14 amino acids. V dropped 7 bases and J dropped 0 bases, with 11 bases sitting between them. This CDR3 reads CASGLRGSGNTIYF. CDR3 coding DNA: TGTGCCAGCGGGCTTCGGGGCTCTGGAAACACCATATATTTT. The whole variable domain, filled in from reference TRBV9 and TRBJ1-3, reads DSGVTQTPKHLITATGQRVTLRCSPRSGDLSVYWYQQSLDQGLQFLIQYYNGEERAKGNILERFSAQQFPDLHSELNLSSLELGDSALYFCASGLRGSGNTIYFGEGSWLTVV.